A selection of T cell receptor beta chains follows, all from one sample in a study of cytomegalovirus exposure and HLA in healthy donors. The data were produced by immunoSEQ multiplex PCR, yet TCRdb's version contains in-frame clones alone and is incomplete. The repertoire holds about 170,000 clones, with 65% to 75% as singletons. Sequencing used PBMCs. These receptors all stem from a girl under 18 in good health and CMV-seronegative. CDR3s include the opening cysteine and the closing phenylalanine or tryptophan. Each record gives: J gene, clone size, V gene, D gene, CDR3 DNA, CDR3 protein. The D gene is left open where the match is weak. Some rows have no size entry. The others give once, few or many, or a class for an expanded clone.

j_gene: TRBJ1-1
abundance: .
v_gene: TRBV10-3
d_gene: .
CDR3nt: TGTGCCATCAGTGAGACAGGTGACACTGAAGCTTTCTTT
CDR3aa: CAISETGDTEAFF

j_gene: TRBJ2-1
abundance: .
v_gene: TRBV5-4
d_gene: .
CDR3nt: TGTGCCAGCAGCTTGGTCCCAGGGCCTTCAAATGAGCAGTTCTTC
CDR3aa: CASSLVPGPSNEQFF

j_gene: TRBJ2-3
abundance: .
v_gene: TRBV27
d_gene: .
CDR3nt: TGTGCCAGCAGCCCCGACCCAGGGGGCACAGATACGCAGTATTTT
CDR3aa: CASSPDPGGTDTQYF

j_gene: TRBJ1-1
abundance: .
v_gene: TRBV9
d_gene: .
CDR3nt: TGTGCCAGCAGCGCAGGACATACCATGAACACTGAAGCTTTCTTT
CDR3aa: CASSAGHTMNTEAFF

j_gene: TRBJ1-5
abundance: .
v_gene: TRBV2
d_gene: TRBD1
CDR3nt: TGTGCCAGCGTCCGGGACAGGGGGCATCAGCCCCAGCATTTT
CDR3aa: CASVRDRGHQPQHF

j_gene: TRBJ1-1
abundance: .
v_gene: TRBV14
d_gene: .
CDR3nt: TGTGCCAGCAGCCTGGAACGGACAGATGAAGCTTTCTTT
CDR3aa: CASSLERTDEAFF

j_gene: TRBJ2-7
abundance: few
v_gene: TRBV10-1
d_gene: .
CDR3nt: TGCGCCAGCCTCGCCTGCCTATACGAGCAGTACTTC
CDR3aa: CASLACLYEQYF

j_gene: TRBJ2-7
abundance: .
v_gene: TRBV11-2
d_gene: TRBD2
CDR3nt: TGTGCCAGCAGCTTAGATGGTTGGACTAGCGTCGACGAGCAGTACTTC
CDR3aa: CASSLDGWTSVDEQYF

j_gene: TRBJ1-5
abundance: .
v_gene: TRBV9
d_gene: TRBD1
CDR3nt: TGTGCCAGCAGCGCGGGGGACAGGTTCAATCAGCCCCAGCATTTT
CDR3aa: CASSAGDRFNQPQHF

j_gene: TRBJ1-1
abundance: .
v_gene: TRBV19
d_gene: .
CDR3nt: TGTGCCAGTAGTATACAGGCCCACGGTGAAGCTTTCTTT
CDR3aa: CASSIQAHGEAFF

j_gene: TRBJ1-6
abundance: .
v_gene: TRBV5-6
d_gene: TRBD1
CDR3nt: TGTGCCAGCAGCTGGATTGGGGGACAGGGTGCTCCCCTCCACTTT
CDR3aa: CASSWIGGQGAPLHF

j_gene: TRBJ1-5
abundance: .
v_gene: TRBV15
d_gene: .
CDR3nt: TGTGCCACCAGCAGAGCCTTTAATAGCAATCAGCCCCAGCATTTT
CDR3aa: CATSRAFNSNQPQHF

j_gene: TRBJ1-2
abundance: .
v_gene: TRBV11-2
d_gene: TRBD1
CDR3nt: TGTGCCAGCAGATCCCAGAGGGGGACAGGGAATGGCTACACCTTC
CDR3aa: CASRSQRGTGNGYTF

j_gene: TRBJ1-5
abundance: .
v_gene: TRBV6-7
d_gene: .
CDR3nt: TGTGCCAGCAGTTACTCTTTATGGACAGCAAACAATCAGCCCCAGCATTTT
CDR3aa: CASSYSLWTANNQPQHF

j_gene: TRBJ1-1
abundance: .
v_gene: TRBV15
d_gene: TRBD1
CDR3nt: TGTGCCACCAGCAACCCCGGACAGGGGGAGACTGAAGCTTTCTTT
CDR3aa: CATSNPGQGETEAFF

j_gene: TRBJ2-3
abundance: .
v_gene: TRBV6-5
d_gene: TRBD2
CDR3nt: TGTGCCAGCAGCTACGACCCTAGCGGGGCGGCAGATACGCAGTATTTT
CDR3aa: CASSYDPSGAADTQYF

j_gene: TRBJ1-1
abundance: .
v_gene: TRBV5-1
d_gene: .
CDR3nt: TGCGCCAGCAGCTTGAGAGAGACTATGAACACTGAAGCTTTCTTT
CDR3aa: CASSLRETMNTEAFF

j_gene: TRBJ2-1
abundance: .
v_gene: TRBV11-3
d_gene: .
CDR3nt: TGTGCCAGCAGCTTAGCGGGGTACAATGAGCAGTTCTTC
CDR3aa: CASSLAGYNEQFF

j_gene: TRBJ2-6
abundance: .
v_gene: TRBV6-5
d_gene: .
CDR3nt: TGTGCCAGCAGTTTAACCAGGGATCCTGGGGCCAACGTCCTGACTTTC
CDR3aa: CASSLTRDPGANVLTF

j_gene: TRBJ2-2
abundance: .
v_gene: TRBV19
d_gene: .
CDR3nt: TGTGCCAGTAGTACACTGGGGGCGTCTGGGAGCGGGGAGGTTACCGGGGAGCTGTTTTTT
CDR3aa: CASSTLGASGSGEVTGELFF

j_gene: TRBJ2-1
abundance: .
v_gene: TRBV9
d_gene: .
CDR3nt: TGTGCCAGCAGCGTAGGGACTGCTTCTTACAATGAGCAGTTCTTC
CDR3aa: CASSVGTASYNEQFF

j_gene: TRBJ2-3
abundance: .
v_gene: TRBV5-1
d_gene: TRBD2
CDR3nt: TGCGCCAGTTCTAGCGGGGGACCCACAGATACGCAGTATTTT
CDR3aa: CASSSGGPTDTQYF

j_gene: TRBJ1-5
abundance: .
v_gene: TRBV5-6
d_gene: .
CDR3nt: TGTGCCAGCAGCTTTTATTCCTCCAGGAAAGACTATAGCAATCAGCCCCAGCATTTT
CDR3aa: CASSFYSSRKDYSNQPQHF

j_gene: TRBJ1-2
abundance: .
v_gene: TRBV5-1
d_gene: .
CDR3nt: TGCGCCAGCAGCTTGGACAGGGTTAGCTATGGCTACACCTTC
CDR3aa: CASSLDRVSYGYTF

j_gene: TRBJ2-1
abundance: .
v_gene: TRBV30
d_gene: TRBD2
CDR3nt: TGTGCCTGGATTAGCGGGGGGGCGGGAAAGCAGTTCTTC
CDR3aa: CAWISGGAGKQFF

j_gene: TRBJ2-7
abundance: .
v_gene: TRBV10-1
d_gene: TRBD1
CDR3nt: TGCGCCAGCAGCGCCCTAGGGACAGGCGACCACTACGAGCAGTACTTC
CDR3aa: CASSALGTGDHYEQYF

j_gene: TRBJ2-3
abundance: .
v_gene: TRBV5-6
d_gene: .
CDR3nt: TGTGCCAGCAGCTCCTCGTACAGGGATACGCAGTATTTT
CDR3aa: CASSSSYRDTQYF

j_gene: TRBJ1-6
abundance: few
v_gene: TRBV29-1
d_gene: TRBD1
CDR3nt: TGCAGCGTAGAACGGGACAGGGCCCTTCCCCACTTT
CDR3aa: CSVERDRALPHF

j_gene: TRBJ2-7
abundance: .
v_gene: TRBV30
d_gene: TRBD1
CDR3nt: TGTGCCTGGAATCCGACAGGGGGCTACGAGCAGTACTTC
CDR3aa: CAWNPTGGYEQYF

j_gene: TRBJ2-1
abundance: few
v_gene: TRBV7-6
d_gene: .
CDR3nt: TGTGCCAGCAGCTCGTCAGCGGCCTCCTACAATGAGCAGTTCTTC
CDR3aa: CASSSSAASYNEQFF

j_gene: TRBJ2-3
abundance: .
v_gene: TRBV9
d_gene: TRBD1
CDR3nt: TGTGCCAGCAGCGCTCCCGACAGGGAAGGGACAGATACGCAGTATTTT
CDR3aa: CASSAPDREGTDTQYF

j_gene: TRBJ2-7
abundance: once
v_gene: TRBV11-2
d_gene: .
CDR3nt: TGTGCCAGCAGCTTAGTGGGCCCAGGCGAGCAGTACTTC
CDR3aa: CASSLVGPGEQYF

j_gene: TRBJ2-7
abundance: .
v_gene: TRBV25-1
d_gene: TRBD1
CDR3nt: TGTGCCAGCAGTCAAAAGCCGGGACAGGGTCCCTCGCGGTCCGAGCAGTACTTC
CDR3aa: CASSQKPGQGPSRSEQYF

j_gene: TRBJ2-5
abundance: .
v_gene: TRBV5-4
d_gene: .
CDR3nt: TGTGCCAGCACCTCCCCGCAGGGGGAGACCCAGTACTTC
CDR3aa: CASTSPQGETQYF

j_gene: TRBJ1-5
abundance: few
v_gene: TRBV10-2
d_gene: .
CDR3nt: TGCGCCAGCAGCGCTACTATGGGTCAGCCCCAGCATTTT
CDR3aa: CASSATMGQPQHF

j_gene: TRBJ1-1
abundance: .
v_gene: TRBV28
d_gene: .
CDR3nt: TGCGCCAGCAGTGAAGACCAGGTGAGCACTGAAGCTTTCTTT
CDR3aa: CASSEDQVSTEAFF

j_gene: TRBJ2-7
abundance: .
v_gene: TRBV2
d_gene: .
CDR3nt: TGTGCCAGCGGCAGCGTCTCCTACGAGCAGTACTTC
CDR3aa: CASGSVSYEQYF

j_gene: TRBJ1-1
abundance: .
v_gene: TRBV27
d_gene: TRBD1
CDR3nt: TGTGCCAGCAGAAATGACAGGGGTGAAGCTTTCTTT
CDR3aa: CASRNDRGEAFF

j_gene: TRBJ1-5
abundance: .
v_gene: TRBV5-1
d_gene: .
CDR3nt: TGCGCCAGCAGCATAGGGGAATTGGAGCCCCAGCATTTT
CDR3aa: CASSIGELEPQHF

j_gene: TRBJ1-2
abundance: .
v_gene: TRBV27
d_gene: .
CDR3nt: TGTGCCAGCAGTTTATTTAGGGGGTCATATGGCTACACCTTC
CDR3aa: CASSLFRGSYGYTF

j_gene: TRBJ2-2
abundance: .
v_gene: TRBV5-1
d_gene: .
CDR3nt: TGCGCCAGCAGCTTACCGGGGACGAACACCGGGGAGCTGTTTTTT
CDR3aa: CASSLPGTNTGELFF

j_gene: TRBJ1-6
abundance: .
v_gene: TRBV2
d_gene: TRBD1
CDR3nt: TGTGCCGGGGGACAGGGCCAATCACCCCTCCACTTT
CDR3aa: CAGGQGQSPLHF

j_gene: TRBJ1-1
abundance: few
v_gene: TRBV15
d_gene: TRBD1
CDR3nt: TGTGCCACCAGCCGTGGGGGACAGTTGAACACTGAAGCTTTCTTT
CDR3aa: CATSRGGQLNTEAFF

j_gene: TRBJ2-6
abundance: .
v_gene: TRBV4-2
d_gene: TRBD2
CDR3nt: TGTGCCAGCAGCCAGGTCCGGGGGGGCCTCGGCTCTGGGGCCAACGTCCTGACTTTC
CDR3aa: CASSQVRGGLGSGANVLTF

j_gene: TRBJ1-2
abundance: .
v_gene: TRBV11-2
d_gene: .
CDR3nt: TGTGCCAGCAGCCCATTGCAGGGACTGAACTATGGCTACACCTTC
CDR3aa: CASSPLQGLNYGYTF